A selection of T cell receptor beta chains follows, all from one sample in a study of chronic HIV infection and antiretroviral therapy. Using its own MiXCR run on the 5' RACE reads, TCRdb lists one record per CDR3 protein. Counted here are about 38,000 distinct CDR3 sequences, 8.2% occurring once; the ten biggest clones make up about 3%. Material: peripheral blood. Every receptor here comes from an adult who had HIV and had not received antiretroviral therapy, or was an uninfected healthy control (not recorded which). Both conserved end residues are part of each CDR3.

CDR3 length: 14
J gene: TRBJ2-3
V gene: TRBV29-1
CDR3 protein: CSVGGDVRIDTQYF

CDR3 length: 13
J gene: TRBJ2-7
V gene: TRBV29-1
CDR3 protein: CSVAERDSYEQYF

CDR3 length: 15
J gene: TRBJ2-5
V gene: TRBV7-2
CDR3 protein: CASSLNPGRQETQYF

CDR3 length: 12
J gene: TRBJ2-3
V gene: TRBV15
CDR3 protein: CATSRETDTQYF

CDR3 length: 13
J gene: TRBJ2-6
V gene: TRBV5-6
CDR3 protein: CASVFSGANVLTF

CDR3 length: 15
J gene: TRBJ2-1
V gene: TRBV2
CDR3 protein: CASSVTVSSYNEQFF

CDR3 length: 11
J gene: TRBJ1-4
V gene: TRBV11-2
CDR3 protein: CASSLDEKLFF

CDR3 length: 13
J gene: TRBJ2-2
V gene: TRBV20-1
CDR3 protein: CSAINRVAGELFF

CDR3 length: 15
J gene: TRBJ2-1
V gene: TRBV25-1
CDR3 protein: CASSDPASSYNEQFF

CDR3 length: 14
J gene: TRBJ2-7
V gene: TRBV9
CDR3 protein: CASSIDGGRYEQYF

CDR3 length: 15
J gene: TRBJ2-7
V gene: TRBV28
CDR3 protein: CASSSFLGQIYEQYF

CDR3 length: 16
J gene: TRBJ2-1
V gene: TRBV9
CDR3 protein: CASTPDWSSSYNEQFF

CDR3 length: 16
J gene: TRBJ2-3
V gene: TRBV5-6
CDR3 protein: CANSPDTGAYTDTQYF

CDR3 length: 15
J gene: TRBJ2-5
V gene: TRBV5-1
CDR3 protein: CASSFGLREQETQYF

CDR3 length: 12
J gene: TRBJ2-1
V gene: TRBV29-1
CDR3 protein: CSGDSGGYEQFF

CDR3 length: 14
J gene: TRBJ2-7
V gene: TRBV6-5
CDR3 protein: CASGGDRGSYEQYF

CDR3 length: 16
J gene: TRBJ2-3
V gene: TRBV7-2
CDR3 protein: CASSSRLAADTDTQYF

CDR3 length: 14
J gene: TRBJ2-1
V gene: TRBV5-1
CDR3 protein: CASSLGLAEQEQFF

CDR3 length: 13
J gene: TRBJ2-3
V gene: TRBV10-3
CDR3 protein: CAISEDQEDTQYF

CDR3 length: 12
J gene: TRBJ1-1
V gene: TRBV2
CDR3 protein: CARTTGGDEAFF

CDR3 length: 16
J gene: TRBJ2-3
V gene: TRBV28
CDR3 protein: CASRGTSGASTDTQYF

CDR3 length: 13
J gene: TRBJ1-1
V gene: TRBV29-1
CDR3 protein: CSVEEGVNTEAFF

CDR3 length: 13
J gene: TRBJ2-5
V gene: TRBV7-2
CDR3 protein: CASSLTPQETQYF

CDR3 length: 16
J gene: TRBJ2-1
V gene: TRBV4-3
CDR3 protein: CASSQAPRGPYNEQFF

CDR3 length: 12
J gene: TRBJ1-2
V gene: TRBV5-6
CDR3 protein: CASSSAGGSYTF

CDR3 length: 15
J gene: TRBJ2-7
V gene: TRBV28
CDR3 protein: CASSRAWDSVREQYF

CDR3 length: 14
J gene: TRBJ1-2
V gene: TRBV29-1
CDR3 protein: CSVEEPQGDYGYTF

CDR3 length: 13
J gene: TRBJ1-3
V gene: TRBV27
CDR3 protein: CASRQYAGNTIYF

CDR3 length: 13
J gene: TRBJ2-1
V gene: TRBV6-2/TRBV6-3
CDR3 protein: CASSPLEYNEQFF

CDR3 length: 14
J gene: TRBJ2-1
V gene: TRBV29-1
CDR3 protein: CSGRSSGRGYEQFF

CDR3 length: 14
J gene: TRBJ1-1
V gene: TRBV28
CDR3 protein: CASIPQGAFTEAFF

CDR3 length: 14
J gene: TRBJ1-2
V gene: TRBV12-3/TRBV12-4
CDR3 protein: CASSLGGLGYGYTF

CDR3 length: 15
J gene: TRBJ2-7
V gene: TRBV28
CDR3 protein: CASSRGQGRIDEQYF

CDR3 length: 14
J gene: TRBJ1-1
V gene: TRBV30
CDR3 protein: CAWVNRAMNTEAFF

CDR3 length: 14
J gene: TRBJ2-5
V gene: TRBV5-1
CDR3 protein: CASSLTGAQETQYF

CDR3 length: 13
J gene: TRBJ2-1
V gene: TRBV2
CDR3 protein: CASSYSSYNEQFF

CDR3 length: 13
J gene: TRBJ2-7
V gene: TRBV28
CDR3 protein: CASALAGLYEQYF

CDR3 length: 15
J gene: TRBJ2-6
V gene: TRBV28
CDR3 protein: CASRPGKAGANVLTF

CDR3 length: 12
J gene: TRBJ2-7
V gene: TRBV10-3
CDR3 protein: CAISESGSEQYF

CDR3 length: 11
J gene: TRBJ2-1
V gene: TRBV29-1
CDR3 protein: CSVGDGNEQFF

CDR3 length: 17
J gene: TRBJ2-1
V gene: TRBV9
CDR3 protein: CASSPETGTSSYNEQFF

CDR3 length: 15
J gene: TRBJ2-2
V gene: TRBV11-2
CDR3 protein: CASSPRLGNTGELFF

CDR3 length: 15
J gene: TRBJ2-7
V gene: TRBV28
CDR3 protein: CASTQTKAGLYEQYF

CDR3 length: 14
J gene: TRBJ2-1
V gene: TRBV29-1
CDR3 protein: CSVVGQASYNEQFF

CDR3 length: 15
J gene: TRBJ1-2
V gene: TRBV29-1
CDR3 protein: CSVLLLSRINYGYTF

CDR3 length: 15
J gene: TRBJ1-1
V gene: TRBV12-3/TRBV12-4
CDR3 protein: CASTQSGRVNTEAFF

CDR3 length: 15
J gene: TRBJ2-1
V gene: TRBV2
CDR3 protein: CASSEIFGEGNEQFF

CDR3 length: 15
J gene: TRBJ1-1
V gene: TRBV9
CDR3 protein: CASSPRTGLNTETFF

CDR3 length: 14
J gene: TRBJ2-1
V gene: TRBV28
CDR3 protein: CASRDPTTSFEQFF

CDR3 length: 16
J gene: TRBJ2-1
V gene: TRBV12-3/TRBV12-4
CDR3 protein: CASSLPLAGAYNEQFF

CDR3 length: 17
J gene: TRBJ1-2
V gene: TRBV4-1
CDR3 protein: CASSQVSWTGDSYGYTF

CDR3 length: 15
J gene: TRBJ1-3
V gene: TRBV28
CDR3 protein: CASSLGQGTGNTIYF

CDR3 length: 14
J gene: TRBJ2-3
V gene: TRBV24-1
CDR3 protein: CATSDNTDSNTQYF